This note documents a single TCR beta chain sequence. Its antigen is not known. Repertoires were generated with immunoSEQ multiplex PCR, while TCRdb's copy carries only in-frame clones and drops some. The top ten clones hold about 1.6% of a sample with roughly 38,000 clones, approximately 90% of them seen once. The sample belongs to a study of a mutant IDH1 vaccine in newly diagnosed glioma. The study, taken as a whole, reports: Changes in the top peripheral T cell clonotypes seemingly had no bearing on pseudoprogression.

The time point: week 35, safety follow-up. In every dose of vaccine, 300 ug of mutant IDH1 20-mer peptide was given alongside topical imiquimod. V dropped 3 bases and J dropped 5 bases, with 8 bases sitting between them. This CDR3 is built from 11 residues. Per germline, CDR1 DFQATT and CDR2 SNEGSKA (reference sequence). This TCR came from a man in his forties with glioma. The sequenced sample was PBMCs, obtained from a glioma patient whose treatment included an IDH1 peptide vaccine. The chain carries TRBV20-1 and TRBJ2-7; D is uncertain. CDR3 DNA: TGCAGTGCTAGTAATCCCAACGAGCAGTACTTC. Amino acid sequence: CSASNPNEQYF.